A single sample gave rise to the 3 T cell receptor beta chains below, sequenced in a study of blood T cell repertoires in COVID-19. Sequenced by immunoSEQ multiplex PCR; TCRdb stores in-frame clones only, minus some. The top ten hold over 0.95% of the sample, which has some 66,000 clones, 70% to 90% seen once. The sample consisted of peripheral blood. Receptors originate from a woman aged 55-70 years with acute or convalescent COVID-19.

The V and J genes are TRBV21-1 and TRBJ1-2; no check of the table's D call, TRBD1, against the DNA was made. TRBV21-1 is flagged as a pseudogene. This CDR3 region has 18 residues. The CDR3 reads CASSLNGTGPSRGYGYTF. The CDR3 coding sequence is TGTGCCAGCAGCTTAAACGGGACAGGGCCCTCGAGAGGCTATGGCTACACCTTC.

The V and J genes are TRBV5-1 and TRBJ1-6; no definite D call. V was clipped by 0 bases and J by 8 bases, with 12 bases between them. The CDR3 totals 15 residues. Germline assignment: CDR1 SGHRS and CDR2 YFSETQ. The CDR3 loop reads CASSLEPGFDSPLHF. In nucleotides, the CDR3 is TGCGCCAGCAGCTTGGAACCGGGTTTCGATTCACCCCTCCACTTT. Variable domain in full (rest from reference TRBV5-1 and TRBJ1-6): KAGVTQTPRYLIKTRGQQVTLSCSPISGHRSVSWYQQTPGQGLQFLFEYFSETQRNKGNFPGRFSGRQFSNSRSEMNVSTLELGDSALYLCASSLEPGFDSPLHFGNGTRLTVT.

V usage is TRBV5-1 and J usage is TRBJ1-3; 7 bases line up with TRBD1. CDR1 and CDR2 (germline): SGHRS, YFSETQ. The J segment lost 4 bases and the V segment lost 4 bases, leaving 5 bases of the junction unmatched. The CDR3 contains 14 residues. CDR3 in amino acids: CASSPGTAGNTIYF. Written as DNA, the CDR3 is TGCGCCAGCAGCCCAGGGACAGCGGGAAACACCATATATTTT.